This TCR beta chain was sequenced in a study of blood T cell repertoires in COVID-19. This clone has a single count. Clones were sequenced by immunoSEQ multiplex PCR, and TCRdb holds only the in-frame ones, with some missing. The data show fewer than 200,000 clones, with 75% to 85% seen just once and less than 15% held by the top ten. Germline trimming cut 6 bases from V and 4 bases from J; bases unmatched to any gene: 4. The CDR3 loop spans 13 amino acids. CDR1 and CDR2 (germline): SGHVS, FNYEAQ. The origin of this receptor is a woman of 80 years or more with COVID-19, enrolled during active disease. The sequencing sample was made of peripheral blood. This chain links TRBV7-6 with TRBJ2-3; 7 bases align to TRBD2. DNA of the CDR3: TGTGCCAGCAGTGAAGGGAGGGCAGATACGCAGTATTTT. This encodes CASSEGRADTQYF. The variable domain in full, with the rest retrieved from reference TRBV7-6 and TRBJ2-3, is GAGVSQSPRYKVTKRGQDVALRCDPISGHVSLYWYRQALGQGPEFLTYFNYEAQQDKSGLPNDRFSAERPEGSISTLTIQRTEQRDSAMYRCASSEGRADTQYFGPGTRLTVL.